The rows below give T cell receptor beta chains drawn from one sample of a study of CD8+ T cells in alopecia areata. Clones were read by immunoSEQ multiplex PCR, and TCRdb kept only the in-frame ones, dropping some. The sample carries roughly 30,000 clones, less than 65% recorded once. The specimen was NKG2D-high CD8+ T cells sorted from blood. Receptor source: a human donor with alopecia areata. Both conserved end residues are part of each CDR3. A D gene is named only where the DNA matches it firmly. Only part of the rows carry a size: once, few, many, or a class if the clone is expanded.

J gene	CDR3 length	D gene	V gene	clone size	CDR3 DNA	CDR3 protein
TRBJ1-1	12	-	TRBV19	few	TGTGCCAGTCAACCCGGGCACACTGAAGCTTTCTTT	CASQPGHTEAFF
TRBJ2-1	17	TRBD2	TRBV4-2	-	TGTGCCAGCAGCCCAGGAAGAGCGGGAGGGCCGGGCGATGAGCAGTTCTTC	CASSPGRAGGPGDEQFF
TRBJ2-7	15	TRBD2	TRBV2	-	TGTGCCAGCAGTGGGGGGACTATATCGGGTTACGAGCAGTACTTC	CASSGGTISGYEQYF
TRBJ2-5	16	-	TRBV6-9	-	TGTGCCAGCAGTTATGGGGGGGGACAGTACCAAGAGACCCAGTACTTC	CASSYGGGQYQETQYF
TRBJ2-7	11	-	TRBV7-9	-	TGTGCCAGCAGCACTAGGGTCGAGCAGTACTTC	CASSTRVEQYF
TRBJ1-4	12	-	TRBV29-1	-	TGCAGCGTTCTCGGACAGAATGAAAAACTGTTTTTT	CSVLGQNEKLFF
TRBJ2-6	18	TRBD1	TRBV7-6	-	TGTGCCAGCAGCCTAACGACAGGGGGTGACTCTGGGGCCAACGTCCTGACTTTC	CASSLTTGGDSGANVLTF
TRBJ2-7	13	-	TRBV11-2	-	TGTGCCAGCAGCTCGACCGCTCAGGTGGGCCTGTACTTC	CASSSTAQVGLYF
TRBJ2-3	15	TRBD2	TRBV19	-	TGTGCCAGTAGTATGGCTAGCGGAAACACAGATACGCAGTATTTT	CASSMASGNTDTQYF
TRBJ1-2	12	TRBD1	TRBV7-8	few	TGTGCCAGCAGCCCGACAGGGTACGGCTACACCTTC	CASSPTGYGYTF
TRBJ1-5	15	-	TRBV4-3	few	TGCGCCAGCAGCCAAGACAGGGGTGACAATCAGCCCCAGCATTTT	CASSQDRGDNQPQHF
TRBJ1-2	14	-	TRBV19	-	TGTGCCGGTAGTATTGAGCTCACTCTCTATGGCTACACCTTC	CAGSIELTLYGYTF
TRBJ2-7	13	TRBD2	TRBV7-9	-	TGTGCCAGCAGCTCGGGACTAGCGTATGAGCAGTACTTC	CASSSGLAYEQYF
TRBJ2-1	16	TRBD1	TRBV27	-	TGTGCCAGCAGCCGTTACAGGGACAGCTCCTACAATGAGCAGTTCTTC	CASSRYRDSSYNEQFF
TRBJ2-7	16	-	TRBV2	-	TGTGCCAGCAGTGAACCGCCGGAGGCAGTTATGTACGAGCAGTACTTC	CASSEPPEAVMYEQYF
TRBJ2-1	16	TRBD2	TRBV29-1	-	TGCAGCGTTGACGGGTCTAGCGGGAGGGCGGGCAATGAGCAGTTCTTC	CSVDGSSGRAGNEQFF
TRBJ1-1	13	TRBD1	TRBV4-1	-	TGCGCCAGCAGCCGACAGGGTTTCACTGAAGCTTTCTTT	CASSRQGFTEAFF
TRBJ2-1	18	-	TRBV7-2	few	TGTGCCAGCAGCTTAACGTTAGTCAGAATGTTTGAGCCCAATGAGCAGTTCTTC	CASSLTLVRMFEPNEQFF
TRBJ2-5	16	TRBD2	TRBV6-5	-	TGTGCCAGCAGTTATTTCCGGACTAGCGGGAGCGAGACCCAGTACTTC	CASSYFRTSGSETQYF